Below, one TCR beta chain is given with its context. These data are taken from a study of blood T cell repertoires in COVID-19. As for the study in general: PBMCs, B-cell-depleted T cells, or T cells provided the cDNA or gDNA that made up the material.

The ends lost 4 bases at V and 1 base at J; junction bases unmatched: 7. Germline CDR1 is MDHEN and CDR2 is SYDVKM. The length of the CDR3 is 16 residues. Original handling: Scientists estimated how many nucleated cells there were by amplifying reference gene primers. TCRdb's table, derived via immunoSEQ multiplex PCR, lists solely in-frame clones and lacks some. The DNA was the basis for D and trimming; V, J and clone size are from that table. This sample has some 270,000 clones, with roughly 90% found just once. This receptor was taken from a man aged 45 to 65 with acute or convalescent COVID-19. Sequencing was done on a sample of peripheral blood. The rearrangement joins TRBV28 to TRBJ2-3; 8 positions match TRBD1. The CDR3 sequence: CASSWMTGVGTDTQYF. CDR3 DNA sequence: TGTGCCAGCAGTTGGATGACAGGGGTCGGCACAGATACGCAGTATTTT.